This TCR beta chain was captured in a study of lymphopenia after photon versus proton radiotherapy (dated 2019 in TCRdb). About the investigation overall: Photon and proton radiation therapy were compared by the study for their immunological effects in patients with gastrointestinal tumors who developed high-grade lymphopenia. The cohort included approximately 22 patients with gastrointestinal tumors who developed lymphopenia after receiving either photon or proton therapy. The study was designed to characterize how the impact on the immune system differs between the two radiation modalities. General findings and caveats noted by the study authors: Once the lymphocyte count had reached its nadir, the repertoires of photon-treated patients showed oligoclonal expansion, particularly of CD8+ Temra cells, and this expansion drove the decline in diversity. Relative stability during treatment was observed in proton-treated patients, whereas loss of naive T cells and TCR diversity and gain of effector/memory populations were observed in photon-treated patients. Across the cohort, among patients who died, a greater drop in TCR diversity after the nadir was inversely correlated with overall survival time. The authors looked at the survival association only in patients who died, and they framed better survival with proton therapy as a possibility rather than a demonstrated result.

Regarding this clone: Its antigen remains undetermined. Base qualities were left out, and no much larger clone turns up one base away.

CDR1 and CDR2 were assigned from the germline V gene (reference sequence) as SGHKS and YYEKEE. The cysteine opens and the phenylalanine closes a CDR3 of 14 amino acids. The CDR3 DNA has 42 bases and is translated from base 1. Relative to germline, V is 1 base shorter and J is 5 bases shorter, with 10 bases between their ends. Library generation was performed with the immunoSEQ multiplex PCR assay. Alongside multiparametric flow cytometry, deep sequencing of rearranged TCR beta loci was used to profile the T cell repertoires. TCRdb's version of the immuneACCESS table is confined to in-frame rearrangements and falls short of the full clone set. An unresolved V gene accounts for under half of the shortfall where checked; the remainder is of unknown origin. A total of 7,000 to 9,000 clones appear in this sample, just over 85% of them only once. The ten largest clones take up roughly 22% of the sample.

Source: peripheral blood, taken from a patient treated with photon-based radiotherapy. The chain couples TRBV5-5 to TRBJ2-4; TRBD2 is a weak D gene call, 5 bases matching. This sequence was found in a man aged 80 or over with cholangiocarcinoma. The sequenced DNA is TGTGCCAGCAGCTTGTACTCCGGGGAAAACATTCAGTACTTC. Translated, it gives CASSLYSGENIQYF.